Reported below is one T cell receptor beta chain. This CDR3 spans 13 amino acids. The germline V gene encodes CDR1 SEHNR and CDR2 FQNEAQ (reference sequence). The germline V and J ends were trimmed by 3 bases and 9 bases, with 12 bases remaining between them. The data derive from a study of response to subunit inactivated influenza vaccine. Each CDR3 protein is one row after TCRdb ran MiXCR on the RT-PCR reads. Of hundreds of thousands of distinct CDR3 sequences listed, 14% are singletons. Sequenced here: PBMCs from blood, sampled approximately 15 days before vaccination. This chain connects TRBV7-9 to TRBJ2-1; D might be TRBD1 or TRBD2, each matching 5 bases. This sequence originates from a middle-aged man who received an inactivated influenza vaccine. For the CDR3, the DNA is TGTGCCAGCAGCTTGGGACGCCAGGGTGAGCAGTTCTTC. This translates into CASSLGRQGEQFF.